The present TCR beta chain was sequenced within a study of Ad26.COV2.S vaccination and SARS-CoV-2 variants. On the study more broadly: In the study, Ad26.COV2.S was injected intramuscularly once, or twice 56 days apart.

The method was immunoSEQ multiplex PCR; TCRdb's version includes in-frame clones alone and lacks a portion of them. The sample has under 600,000 clones, roughly nine tenths seen once. Noted treatment: around 19 received Ad26.COV2.S at low or high dose, single or two shots; several received placebo; per-sample allocation not given. Day 63 following the first vaccine or placebo injection was when the samples were taken. An adult of 18-55 years in Boston served as donor. Trimming took 4 bases from V and 7 from J; bases not matched to a gene: 7. Germline CDR1 and CDR2: SGHDN and FVKESK. The CDR3 spans 16 residues. As regards this clone: The target antigen is unknown.

Study-level points and caveats: Compared with placebo recipients, vaccine recipients had higher spike-specific TCR breadth.

This chain connects TRBV14 to TRBJ2-6; 10 positions match TRBD1. The TCR was taken from a person between 18 and 60 years old who received the Ad26.COV2.S COVID-19 vaccine or a placebo. Here the sequenced sample was peripheral blood, taken in a trial of Ad26.COV2.S vaccine versus placebo. The CDR3 coding sequence is TGTGCCAGCAGCCTGGGACAGGGGATTGGAGCCAACGTCCTGACTTTC. As protein: CASSLGQGIGANVLTF.